Listed here is a single TCR beta chain. The antigen remains undetermined. The sample is drawn from a study of spatial heterogeneity in lung cancer. Time point of the sample: sample taken at primary tumor resection. Study-wide points: Intratumoral expanded alpha and beta TCR counts were found to track tumor mutation counts.

TCRdb re-called the 5' RACE reads through MiXCR, storing one row per CDR3 protein. The data contain about 7,400 distinct CDR3 sequences, around 6.7% of them singletons. The TCR sequence derives from a male donor with early-stage non-small cell lung cancer. The starting material was lung tumor tissue, obtained at surgery.

The CDR3 here is CSVELPGAGANVLTF. CDR3 bases: TGCAGCGTTGAATTACCCGGGGCTGGGGCCAACGTCCTGACTTTC. V usage is TRBV29-1 and J usage is TRBJ2-6; tentatively, D is TRBD2 (5 bases). Germline CDR1 reads SQVTM; CDR2 reads ANQGSEA. V lost 2 bases, J lost 2 bases, and 10 bases lay in between. CDR3 length: 15 amino acids.